Following are 2 T cell receptor beta chains from one sample sequenced in a study of glioma-infiltrating T cells. Using RNA template, CDR3s of TCR alpha and beta were amplified with iRepertoire arm-PCR. Via MiXCR, TCRdb re-called the multiplex PCR reads, giving one row per CDR3 protein. The repertoire holds about a thousand distinct CDR3 sequences, with under 65% as singletons. Sequences were obtained from glioma tissue, nonneoplastic brain tissue, or PBMCs (not recorded which). The receptors originated from a human donor with low-grade glioma or glioblastoma, undergoing nonglioma brain surgery, or in good health (not recorded which).

This clonotype occurred many times. V and J are TRBV5-6 and TRBJ2-1, with TRBD2 matching over 8 bases. Trimming cost V 1 base and J 5 bases; bases outside gene matches: 8. The CDR3 spans 16 residues. The germline gives CDR1 SGHDT, CDR2 YYEEEE. The CDR3 sequence is CASSLYAGGLDNEQFF. CDR3 DNA sequence: TGTGCCAGCAGCTTGTACGCGGGGGGCCTGGACAATGAGCAGTTCTTC.

With respect to this clonotype: A much larger clone sits a single nucleotide away, making a read error possible. The chain links TRBV5-6 to TRBJ2-1; D ambiguous. This CDR3 comprises 13 residues. From germline, CDR1 is SGHDT and CDR2 YYEEEE. V gave up 0 bases and J gave up 9 bases, with 10 bases separating them. The CDR3 nucleotides are TGTGCCAGCAGCTTGGCCGTAAACAGTGAGCAGTTCTTC. Translation gives CASSLAVNSEQFF.